This T cell receptor (beta chain) was found in a study of blood T cells in healthy people across ages. Alongside a J-beta primer mix, a sample-barcoded 5' primer served in a second PCR lasting about 7 to 11 cycles. Paired-end reads containing CDR3 totaled no fewer than 3 million for each sample. Each CDR3 protein gets one entry after TCRdb re-called the 5' RACE reads with MiXCR. The sample records around 800,000 distinct CDR3 sequences, around 45% being singletons. This clonotype appeared a single time. Caucasian, healthy and from Russia, the donors were aged between 6 and 90. Each sample had at least 7 million PBMCs isolated. The receptor was isolated from a man aged 80 or over in good health. The sequencing input was blood.

DNA for the CDR3: TGTGCCAGCGGGGTGAGCGTAGAATCCTACAATGAGCAGTTCTTC. It is translated as CASGVSVESYNEQFF. This chain connects TRBV6-2 or TRBV6-3 to TRBJ2-1; unclear D gene. The germline V gene encodes CDR1 MNHEY and CDR2 SVGEGT. This CDR3 region has 15 residues. Trimming took 8 bases from V and 1 from J, leaving 15 bases between them.